This T cell receptor beta chain was captured in a study of blood T cell repertoires in COVID-19. The overall study: The origin of the acute and convalescent COVID-19 samples was the United States, Italy and Spain. Sources were T cells, B-cell-depleted T cells, or PBMCs; the material itself was cDNA or gDNA.

Assay used: immunoSEQ multiplex PCR; TCRdb lists only in-frame clones, some missing. The sample yields 300,000 to 350,000 clones, almost 90% seen once. Those enrolled, adults aged about 18 to 89 years, came from 20 to 25 US areas. Cohort assignment relied on participant-reported clinical history. The sample was PBMCs or T cells enriched from blood (not recorded which). This TCR derives from a woman between 18 and 30 years old with acute COVID-19.

The CDR3 loop reads CASSPSEGAIANYGYTF. The CDR3 DNA is TGTGCCAGCTCACCATCGGAGGGGGCGATAGCTAACTATGGCTACACCTTC. The chain links TRBV18 to TRBJ1-2, with 7 bases fitting TRBD1. Germline lookup yields CDR1 KGHSH and CDR2 LQKENI. After removal of 2 bases from V and 0 bases from J, the junction contained 9 bases not matched to a gene. CDR3 length: 17 amino acids.